This T cell receptor beta chain was obtained from a study of blood T cell repertoires in COVID-19. Background on the study: COVID-19 samples from acute and convalescent phases originated in the United States, Italy and Spain. Sample material is recorded as cDNA or gDNA derived from T cells, B-cell-depleted T cells, or PBMCs.

Original processing notes: It was from reference gene primer amplification that nucleated cell counts were estimated. Assay: immunoSEQ multiplex PCR; the TCRdb copy retains only in-frame clones and omits some. V and J calls and clone size follow that table, whereas D and trimming were derived from the DNA. The sample yields roughly 250,000 clones, about four fifths seen once. V lost 6 bases, J lost 1 base, and 12 bases lay in between. Per germline, CDR1 LNHDA and CDR2 SQIVND (reference sequence). CDR3 length: 14 residues. The clonotype was recovered from a man aged 50 to 59 with active or convalescent COVID-19. The sample consisted of peripheral blood. The chain employs TRBV19 and TRBJ1-2; the D gene is possibly TRBD1 (6 bases). CDR3 sequence (DNA): TGTGCCAGTAGCGAACAGGGCAATAACTATGGCTACACCTTC. Translated, it gives CASSEQGNNYGYTF.